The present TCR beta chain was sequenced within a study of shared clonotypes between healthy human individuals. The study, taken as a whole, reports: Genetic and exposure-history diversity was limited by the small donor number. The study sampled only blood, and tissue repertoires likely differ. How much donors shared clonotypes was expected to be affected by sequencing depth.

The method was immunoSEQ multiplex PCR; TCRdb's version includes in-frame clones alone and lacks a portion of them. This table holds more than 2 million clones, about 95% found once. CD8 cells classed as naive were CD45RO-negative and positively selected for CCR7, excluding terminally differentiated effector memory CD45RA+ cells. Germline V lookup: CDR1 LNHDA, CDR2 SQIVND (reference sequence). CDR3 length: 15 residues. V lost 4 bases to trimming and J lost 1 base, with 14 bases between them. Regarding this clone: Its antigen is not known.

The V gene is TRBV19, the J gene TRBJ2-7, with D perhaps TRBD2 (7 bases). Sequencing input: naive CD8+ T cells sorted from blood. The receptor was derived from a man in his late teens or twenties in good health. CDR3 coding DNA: TGTGCCAGTAGTACCCCACGGGGGGCTTCCTACGAGCAGTACTTC. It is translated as CASSTPRGASYEQYF.